This T cell receptor beta chain was sequenced in a study of T-cell memory formation after mild COVID-19. On the study more broadly: Each donor largely had its own TCR clusters. Study-wide findings and caveats: Clones contracting day 15 to 85 were balanced CD4/CD8; later expanders leaned CD4+. Clones from the second wave (peaking day 37) had unconfirmed SARS-CoV-2 specificity.

Trimming removed 3 bases at V and 2 bases at J, with 11 bases between. Germline CDR1 KGHSH, CDR2 LQKENI. The CDR3 has 15 amino acids. TCRdb passed the 5' RACE reads through MiXCR, listing each CDR3 protein once. Of roughly 29,000 distinct CDR3 sequences in the sample, roughly an eighth were seen once. In its sample, this clonotype was seen a few times. Antigen: not known. This chain links TRBV18 with TRBJ1-5; TRBD1 is a possible D gene (6 bases). The source material was PBMCs or a T cell subset sorted from them (not recorded which). The sequence was collected from an adult woman who had mild COVID-19 (a few samples of this study predate the infection). Cell type and time point are not known. The CDR3 reads CASSPSGAGNQPQHF. CDR3 DNA sequence: TGTGCCAGCTCACCCTCAGGGGCCGGCAATCAGCCCCAGCATTTT. The entire variable domain, with the rest obtained from reference TRBV18 and TRBJ1-5, is as follows: NAGVMQNPRHLVRRRGQEARLRCSPMKGHSHVYWYRQLPEEGLKFMVYLQKENIIDESGMPKERFSAEFPKEGPSILRIQQVVRGDSAAYFCASSPSGAGNQPQHFGDGTRLSIL.